What follows are 21 T cell receptor beta chains derived from one specimen sequenced in a study of blood T cell repertoires in COVID-19. Assay used: immunoSEQ multiplex PCR; TCRdb lists only in-frame clones, some missing. The sample has some 320,000 clones, 65% to 90% seen once; the top ten hold about 7%. Sequenced sample: peripheral blood. These receptors were collected from a human donor in a cohort sampled during active COVID-19.

This sequence joins TRBV27 and TRBJ1-1, with 11 bases matching TRBD1. V was pared by 5 bases and J by 0 bases, with 5 bases of the junction left unmatched. This CDR3 is 16 amino acids long. In germline, CDR1 is MNHEY, CDR2 SMNVEV (reference sequence). CDR3 sequence reads: CASSLRTGGMNTEAFF. The DNA of the CDR3 is TGTGCCAGCAGTCTTAGGACAGGGGGCATGAACACTGAAGCTTTCTTT.

This chain joins TRBV19 and TRBJ1-1, with 8 bases identical to TRBD1. The CDR3 is 14 amino acids. Trimming removed 4 bases from V and 1 base from J; junction bases left unmatched: 2. The V gene's germline CDR1 is LNHDA and CDR2 SQIVND (reference sequence). In DNA form, the CDR3 reads TGTGCCAGTAGTACGGGACAGGAGAACACTGAAGCTTTCTTT. Residues: CASSTGQENTEAFF.

The CDR3 nucleotides read TGTGCCAGCAGTTTTTTAGACAGAAGCACAGATACGCAGTATTTT. Translation: CASSFLDRSTDTQYF. The chain uses TRBV27 and TRBJ2-3, with D perhaps TRBD1 (5 bases). Germline CDR1 reads MNHEY; CDR2 reads SMNVEV (reference sequence). The CDR3 is 15 amino acids. Trimming pared 3 bases from V and 0 bases from J, leaving 10 bases between.

This chain joins TRBV19 and TRBJ2-7; possibly TRBD2 for D (6 bases). Per germline, CDR1 LNHDA and CDR2 SQIVND (reference sequence). V lost 7 bases, J lost 5 bases, and 21 bases lay in between. CDR3 length equals 15 residues. This CDR3 reads CASKRGGLQEDEQYF. CDR3 in DNA: TGTGCCAGTAAAAGGGGAGGACTTCAGGAAGACGAGCAGTACTTC.

This clone was detected only a few times. Other DNA sequences in this sample translate to the same CDR3. This chain connects TRBV6-4 to TRBJ1-1; no clear D gene. V gave up 4 bases and J gave up 0 bases, with 6 bases separating them. This CDR3 is built from 13 residues. In germline, CDR1 is MRHNA, CDR2 SNTAGT. The CDR3 sequence is CASSVRLNTEAFF. The CDR3 DNA reads TGTGCCAGCAGTGTCAGGCTGAACACTGAAGCTTTCTTT.

The chain combines TRBV24-1 with TRBJ2-2; D uncertain. Germline V gene sequence: CDR1 KGHDR, CDR2 SFDVKD. V was clipped by 0 bases and J by 4 bases, with 5 bases between them. CDR3 length: 14 residues. The CDR3 protein is CATSDLQATGELFF. Here the CDR3 DNA reads TGTGCCACCAGTGATTTGCAGGCCACCGGGGAGCTGTTTTTT.

The chain links TRBV19 to TRBJ2-1, with D unclear. This CDR3 is 14 amino acids long. V was pared by 3 bases and J by 9 bases, with 15 bases between. Germline values: CDR1 LNHDA, CDR2 SQIVND (reference sequence). The chain's CDR3 is CASSIPMWASEQFF. In nucleotides, the CDR3 is TGTGCCAGTAGTATCCCCATGTGGGCATCTGAGCAGTTCTTC.

The chain combines TRBV7-9 with TRBJ2-7, with 7 bases lining up with TRBD2. J was trimmed by 6 bases and V by 8 bases; bases with no gene match: 1. The germline V gene has CDR1 SEHNR and CDR2 FQNEAQ (reference sequence). The CDR3 sequence is 10 residues long. Here the CDR3 reads CASGGVEQYF. In nucleotides, the CDR3 is TGTGCCAGCGGGGGGGTCGAGCAGTACTTC.

The chain combines TRBV4-1 with TRBJ1-2; D is uncertain. CDR3 length: 18 residues. Germline CDR1 and CDR2: MGHRA and YSYEKL. Between the trimmed V and J ends, which lost 4 bases and 4 bases, there was a span of 25 bases. The CDR3 DNA reads TGCGCCAGCAGCCGCTTAACAAGAGGGCTAGAGGGTGGCTATGGCTACACCTTC. This encodes CASSRLTRGLEGGYGYTF.

This clone was counted a single time. The genes are TRBV6-5 and TRBJ2-7, with TRBD1 matching over 7 bases. Trimming took 6 bases from V and 1 from J; bases not matched to a gene: 6. Germline V CDR1 and CDR2: MNHEY, SVGAGI. The CDR3 is 14 residues long. CDR3 sequence reads: CASSQGEESYEQYF. As DNA, the CDR3 is TGTGCCAGCAGCCAGGGGGAAGAATCCTACGAGCAGTACTTC.

This clone was recorded once. This chain uses TRBV18 with TRBJ1-2, with D unresolved. The CDR3 is 14 residues long. The germline gives CDR1 KGHSH, CDR2 LQKENI. The germline V and J ends were trimmed by 6 bases and 5 bases, with 16 bases remaining between them. CDR3 region: CASSPTYGEYGYTF. DNA for the CDR3: TGTGCCAGCTCTCCAACGTACGGGGAGTATGGCTACACCTTC.

The chain recombines TRBV18 with TRBJ1-5; D may be TRBD1 (6 bases). The V gene's germline CDR1 is KGHSH and CDR2 LQKENI. Trimming cost V 3 bases and J 0 bases, with 12 bases left between them. There are 16 residues in the CDR3. For the CDR3, the DNA is TGTGCCAGCTCACCCTCGACAGGCAATAGCAATCAGCCCCAGCATTTT. It is translated as CASSPSTGNSNQPQHF.

The J gene is TRBJ1-2, the V gene TRBV7-3, with D uncertain. CDR3 size: 13 residues. Trimming took off 3 bases at V and 2 bases at J, with 7 bases between the two ends. In germline, CDR1 is SGHTA, CDR2 FQGTGA. CDR3 loop: CASSFEGNYGYTF. CDR3 bases: TGTGCCAGCAGCTTCGAGGGAAACTATGGCTACACCTTC. Drawing the rest from reference TRBV7-3 and TRBJ1-2, the complete variable domain is GAGVSQTPSNKVTEKGKYVELRCDPISGHTALYWYRQSLGQGPEFLIYFQGTGAADDSGLPNDRFFAVRPEGSVSTLKIQRTERGDSAVYLCASSFEGNYGYTFGSGTRLTVV.

The V gene is TRBV7-3, the J gene TRBJ2-3; 10 bases are shared with TRBD2. Germline assignment: CDR1 SGHTA and CDR2 FQGTGA. The CDR3 covers 16 residues. V shed 4 bases, J shed 4 bases, and the junction held 8 bases outside the gene matches. CDR3 nucleotide sequence: TGTGCCAGCAGCTCGACGGAGCGGGGGGGCTCAGATACGCAGTATTTT. Its protein product is CASSSTERGGSDTQYF.

This clone appeared once. The genes are TRBV7-9 and TRBJ2-2, with D perhaps TRBD2 (5 bases). The CDR3 is 14 residues long. V was cut by 1 base and J by 8 bases, with 11 bases left in between. Germline V CDR1 and CDR2: SEHNR, FQNEAQ (reference sequence). The CDR3 DNA is TGTGCCAGCAGCTTAGTTACGGGATCTGGGGAGCTGTTTTTT. Amino acids: CASSLVTGSGELFF.

The chain combines TRBV5-6 with TRBJ2-1; D may be TRBD1 (7 bases). Germline V gene sequence: CDR1 SGHDT, CDR2 YYEEEE. The CDR3 extends over 15 amino acids. The germline V and J ends were trimmed by 4 bases and 10 bases, with 21 bases remaining between them. CDR3 sequence (DNA): TGTGCCAGCAGCCTCTTTCAGGGGGGATCCGGGGAGCAGTTCTTC. It specifies CASSLFQGGSGEQFF.

V usage is TRBV3-1 (or the pseudogene TRBV3-2) and J usage is TRBJ1-3, with D possibly being TRBD1 (6 bases). The germline CDR1 and CDR2 sequences are LGHDT and YNNKEL (reference sequence). The CDR3 runs 17 residues. Trimming pared 0 bases from V and 4 bases from J, leaving 16 bases between. The CDR3 bases are TGTGCCAGCAGCCAAGATTCTGGGACACTCCTCGGAAACACCATATATTTT. It encodes CASSQDSGTLLGNTIYF.

This clone was recorded only once. V and J are TRBV7-9 and TRBJ2-7; TRBD2 agrees at 14 bases. The CDR3 loop spans 16 amino acids. The ends lost 3 bases at V and 3 bases at J; junction bases unmatched: 4. The germline V gene encodes CDR1 SEHNR and CDR2 FQNEAQ (reference sequence). CDR3 nucleotides: TGTGCCAGCAGCTTTGGGACTAGCGGGGGTTACTACGAGCAGTACTTC. Translating gives CASSFGTSGGYYEQYF.

This sequence joins TRBV1 and TRBJ1-3. TRBV1 is flagged as a pseudogene. The CDR3 loop spans 17 amino acids. The CDR3 is CTSSQGCCGGTGNTIYF. CDR3 DNA sequence: TGCACCAGCAGCCAAGGGTGCTGCGGGGGTACTGGAAACACCATATATTTT.

With respect to this clone: The same CDR3 arises from other DNA sequences in this sample as well. The V gene is TRBV5-1, the J gene TRBJ1-1; possible D gene TRBD1, 5 bases. The V end lost 1 base, the J end lost 0 bases, and 7 bases lay between the germline ends. CDR1 is SGHRS and CDR2 is YFSETQ in the germline V gene. The CDR3 loop spans 14 amino acids. The CDR3 region has the DNA TGCGCCAGCAGCTTGCAGGGCATGAACACTGAAGCTTTCTTT. As protein: CASSLQGMNTEAFF. Variable domain in full (rest from reference TRBV5-1 and TRBJ1-1): KAGVTQTPRYLIKTRGQQVTLSCSPISGHRSVSWYQQTPGQGLQFLFEYFSETQRNKGNFPGRFSGRQFSNSRSEMNVSTLELGDSALYLCASSLQGMNTEAFFGQGTRLTVV.

J is TRBJ2-3 and V is TRBV19; the D is unclear. Germline assignment: CDR1 LNHDA and CDR2 SQIVND (reference sequence). V was clipped by 3 bases and J by 6 bases, with 4 bases between them. The length of the CDR3 is 11 residues. The CDR3: CASSISDTQYF. In DNA, the CDR3 is TGTGCCAGTAGTATTAGCGATACGCAGTATTTT.